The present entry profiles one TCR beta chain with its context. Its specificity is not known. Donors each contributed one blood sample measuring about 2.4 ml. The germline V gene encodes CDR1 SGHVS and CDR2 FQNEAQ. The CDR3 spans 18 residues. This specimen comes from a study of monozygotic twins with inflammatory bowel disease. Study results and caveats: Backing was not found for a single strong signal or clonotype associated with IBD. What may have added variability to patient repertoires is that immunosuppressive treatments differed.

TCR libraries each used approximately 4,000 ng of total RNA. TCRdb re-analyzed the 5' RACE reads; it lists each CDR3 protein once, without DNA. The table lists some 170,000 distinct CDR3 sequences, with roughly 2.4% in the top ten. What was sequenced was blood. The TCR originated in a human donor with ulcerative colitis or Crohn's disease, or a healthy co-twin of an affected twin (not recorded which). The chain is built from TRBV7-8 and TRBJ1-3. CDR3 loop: CASSSRRFAQSSGNTIYF.